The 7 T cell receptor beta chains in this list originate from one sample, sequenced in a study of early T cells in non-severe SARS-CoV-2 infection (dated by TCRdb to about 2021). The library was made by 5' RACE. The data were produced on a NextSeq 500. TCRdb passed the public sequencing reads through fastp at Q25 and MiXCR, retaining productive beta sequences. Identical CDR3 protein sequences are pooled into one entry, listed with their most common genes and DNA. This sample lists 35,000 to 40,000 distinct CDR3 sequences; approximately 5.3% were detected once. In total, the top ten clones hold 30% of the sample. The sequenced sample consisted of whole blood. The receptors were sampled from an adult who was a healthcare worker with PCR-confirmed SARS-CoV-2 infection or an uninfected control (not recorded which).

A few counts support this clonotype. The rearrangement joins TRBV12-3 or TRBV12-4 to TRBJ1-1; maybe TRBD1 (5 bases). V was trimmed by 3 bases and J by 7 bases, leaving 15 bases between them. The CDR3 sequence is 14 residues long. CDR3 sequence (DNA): TGTGCCAGCAGTTTCGCCAACAGGAGATTTGAAGCTTTCTTT. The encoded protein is CASSFANRRFEAFF.

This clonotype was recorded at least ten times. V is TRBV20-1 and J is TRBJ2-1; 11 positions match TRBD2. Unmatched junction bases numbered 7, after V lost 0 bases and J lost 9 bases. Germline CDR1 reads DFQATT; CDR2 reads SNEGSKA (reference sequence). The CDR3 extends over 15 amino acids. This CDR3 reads CSARDADLAGGEQFF. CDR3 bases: TGCAGTGCTAGAGATGCAGACCTAGCGGGGGGTGAGCAGTTCTTC.

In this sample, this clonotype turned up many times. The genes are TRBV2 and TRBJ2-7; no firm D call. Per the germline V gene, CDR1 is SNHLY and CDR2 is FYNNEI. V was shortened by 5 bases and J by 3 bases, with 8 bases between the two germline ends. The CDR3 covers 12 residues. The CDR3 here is CASSRDVYEQYF. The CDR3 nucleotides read TGTGCCAGCAGTAGGGATGTCTACGAGCAGTACTTC.

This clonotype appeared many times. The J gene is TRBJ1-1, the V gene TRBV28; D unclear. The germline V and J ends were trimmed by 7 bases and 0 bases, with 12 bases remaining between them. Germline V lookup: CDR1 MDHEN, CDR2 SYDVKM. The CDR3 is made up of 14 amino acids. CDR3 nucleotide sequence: TGTGCCAGCACCGACGGCATCATGAACACTGAAGCTTTCTTT. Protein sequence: CASTDGIMNTEAFF. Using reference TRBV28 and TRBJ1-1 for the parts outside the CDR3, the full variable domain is DVKVTQSSRYLVKRTGEKVFLECVQDMDHENMFWYRQDPGLGLRLIYFSYDVKMKEKGDIPEGYSVSREKKERFSLILESASTNQTSMYLCASTDGIMNTEAFFGQGTRLTVV.

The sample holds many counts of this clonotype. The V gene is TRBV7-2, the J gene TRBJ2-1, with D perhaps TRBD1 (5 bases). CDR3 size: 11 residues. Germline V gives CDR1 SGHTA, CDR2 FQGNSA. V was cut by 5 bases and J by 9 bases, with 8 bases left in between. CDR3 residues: CASSLGVEQFF. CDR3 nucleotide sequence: TGTGCCAGCAGCCTAGGGGTTGAGCAGTTCTTC.

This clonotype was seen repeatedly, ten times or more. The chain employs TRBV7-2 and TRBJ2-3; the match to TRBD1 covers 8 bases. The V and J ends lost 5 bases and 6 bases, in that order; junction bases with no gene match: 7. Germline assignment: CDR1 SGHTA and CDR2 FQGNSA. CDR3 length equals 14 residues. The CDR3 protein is CASSPGTGSDTQYF. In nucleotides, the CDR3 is TGTGCCAGCAGCCCAGGGACAGGATCGGATACGCAGTATTTT.

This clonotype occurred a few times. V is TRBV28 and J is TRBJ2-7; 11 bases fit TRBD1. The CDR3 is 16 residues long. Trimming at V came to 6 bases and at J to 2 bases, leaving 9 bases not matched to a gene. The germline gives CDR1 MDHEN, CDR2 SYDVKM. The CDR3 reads CASSYRRDRGAYEQYF. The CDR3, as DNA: TGTGCCAGCAGCTACCGTCGGGACAGGGGGGCCTACGAGCAGTACTTC.